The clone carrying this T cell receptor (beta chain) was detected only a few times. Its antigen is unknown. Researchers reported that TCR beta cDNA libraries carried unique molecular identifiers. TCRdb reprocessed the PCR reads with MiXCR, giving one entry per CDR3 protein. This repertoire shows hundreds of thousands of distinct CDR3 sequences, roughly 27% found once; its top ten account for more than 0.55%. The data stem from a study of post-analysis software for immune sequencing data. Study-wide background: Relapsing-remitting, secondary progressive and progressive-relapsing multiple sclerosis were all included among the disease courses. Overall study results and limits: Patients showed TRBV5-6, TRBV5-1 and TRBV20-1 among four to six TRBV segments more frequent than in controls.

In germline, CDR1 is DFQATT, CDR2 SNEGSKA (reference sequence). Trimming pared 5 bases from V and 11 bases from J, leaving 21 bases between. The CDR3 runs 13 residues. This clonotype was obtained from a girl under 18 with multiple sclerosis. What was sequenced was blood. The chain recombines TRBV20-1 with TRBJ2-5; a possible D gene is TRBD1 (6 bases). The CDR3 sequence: CSAATRVEGEQYF. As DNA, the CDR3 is TGCAGTGCTGCGACCCGGGTTGAGGGGGAGCAGTACTTC.